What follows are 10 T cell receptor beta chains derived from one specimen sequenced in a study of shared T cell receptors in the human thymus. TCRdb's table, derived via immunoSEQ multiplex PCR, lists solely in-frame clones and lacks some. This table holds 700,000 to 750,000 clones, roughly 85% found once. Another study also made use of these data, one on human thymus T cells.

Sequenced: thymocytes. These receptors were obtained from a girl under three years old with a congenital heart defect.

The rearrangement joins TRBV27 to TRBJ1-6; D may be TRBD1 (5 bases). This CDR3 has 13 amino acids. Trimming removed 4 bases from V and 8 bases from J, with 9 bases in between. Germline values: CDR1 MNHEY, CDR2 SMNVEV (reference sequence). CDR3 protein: CASSCTGDSPLHF. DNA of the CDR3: TGTGCCAGCAGTTGTACAGGCGATTCACCCCTCCACTTT.

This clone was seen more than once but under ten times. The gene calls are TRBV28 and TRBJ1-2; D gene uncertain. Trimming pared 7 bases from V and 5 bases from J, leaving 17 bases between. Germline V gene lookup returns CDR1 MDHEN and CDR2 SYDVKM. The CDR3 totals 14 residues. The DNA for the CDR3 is TGTGCCAGCAAAACCCACGTTTGGCTGTATGGCTACACCTTC. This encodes CASKTHVWLYGYTF.

CDR3: CASSIKRGQETQYF. The CDR3 DNA follows: TGTGCCAGCAGCATAAAGCGGGGGCAAGAGACCCAGTACTTC. V is TRBV5-5 and J is TRBJ2-5, with 8 nucleotides matching TRBD2. This CDR3 has 14 residues. V trimming: 4 bases; J trimming: 2 bases; junction bases outside the gene matches: 4. The germline V gene has CDR1 SGHKS and CDR2 YYEKEE (reference sequence).

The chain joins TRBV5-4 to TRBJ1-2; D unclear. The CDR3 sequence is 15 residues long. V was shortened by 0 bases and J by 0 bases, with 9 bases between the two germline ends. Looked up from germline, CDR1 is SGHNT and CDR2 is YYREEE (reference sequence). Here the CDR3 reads CASSLGQLANYGYTF. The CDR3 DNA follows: TGTGCCAGCAGCTTGGGGCAGCTAGCTAACTATGGCTACACCTTC.

The CDR3: CASSLLAGGNYEQYF. CDR3 bases: TGTGCCAGCAGCTTGTTGGCGGGGGGTAACTACGAGCAGTACTTC. This chain links TRBV7-3 with TRBJ2-7; 8 bases are a match to TRBD2. The V and J ends lost 3 bases and 3 bases, in that order; junction bases with no gene match: 7. The CDR3 spans 15 residues. Germline values: CDR1 SGHTA, CDR2 FQGTGA.

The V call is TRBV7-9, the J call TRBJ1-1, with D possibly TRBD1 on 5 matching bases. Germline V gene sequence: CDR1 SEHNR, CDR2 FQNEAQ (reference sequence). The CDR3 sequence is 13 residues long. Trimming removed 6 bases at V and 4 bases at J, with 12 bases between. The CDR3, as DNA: TGTGCCAGCAGGGTCGACAGCTGCACTGAAGCTTTCTTT. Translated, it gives CASRVDSCTEAFF.

CDR3 sequence (DNA): TGTGCCAGCAGCCAAGACAGGGCACTTATCTACTCTGGAAACACCATATATTTT. It translates to CASSQDRALIYSGNTIYF. V and J are TRBV5-6 and TRBJ1-3; 7 bases match TRBD1. The CDR3 consists of 18 residues. V shed 4 bases and J 0 bases; nucleotides not matched to a gene: 13. Germline assignment: CDR1 SGHDT and CDR2 YYEEEE. The full variable domain, completed using reference TRBV5-6 and TRBJ1-3, is DAGVTQSPTHLIKTRGQQVTLRCSPKSGHDTVSWYQQALGQGPQFIFQYYEEEERQRGNFPDRFSGHQFPNYSSELNVNALLLGDSALYLCASSQDRALIYSGNTIYFGEGSWLTVV.

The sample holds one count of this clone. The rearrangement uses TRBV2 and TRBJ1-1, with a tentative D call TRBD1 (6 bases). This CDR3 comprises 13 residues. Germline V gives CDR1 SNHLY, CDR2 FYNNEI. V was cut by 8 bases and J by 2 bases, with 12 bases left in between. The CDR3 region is CASEGTLNTEAFF. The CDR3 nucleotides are TGTGCCAGCGAAGGGACACTAAACACTGAAGCTTTCTTT.

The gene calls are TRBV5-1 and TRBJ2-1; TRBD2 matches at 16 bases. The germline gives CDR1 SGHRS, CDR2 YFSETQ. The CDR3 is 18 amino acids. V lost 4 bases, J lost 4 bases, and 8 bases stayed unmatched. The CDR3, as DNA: TGCGCCAGCAGCCCCGGGACTAGCGGGGGGGCTGTTTACAATGAGCAGTTCTTC. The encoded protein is CASSPGTSGGAVYNEQFF.

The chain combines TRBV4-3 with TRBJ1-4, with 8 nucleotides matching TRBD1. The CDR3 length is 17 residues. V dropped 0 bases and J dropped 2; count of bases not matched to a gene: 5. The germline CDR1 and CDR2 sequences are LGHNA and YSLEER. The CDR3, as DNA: TGCGCCAGCAGCCAAGACAGGGGGCGGTGGACTAATGAAAAACTGTTTTTT. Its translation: CASSQDRGRWTNEKLFF.